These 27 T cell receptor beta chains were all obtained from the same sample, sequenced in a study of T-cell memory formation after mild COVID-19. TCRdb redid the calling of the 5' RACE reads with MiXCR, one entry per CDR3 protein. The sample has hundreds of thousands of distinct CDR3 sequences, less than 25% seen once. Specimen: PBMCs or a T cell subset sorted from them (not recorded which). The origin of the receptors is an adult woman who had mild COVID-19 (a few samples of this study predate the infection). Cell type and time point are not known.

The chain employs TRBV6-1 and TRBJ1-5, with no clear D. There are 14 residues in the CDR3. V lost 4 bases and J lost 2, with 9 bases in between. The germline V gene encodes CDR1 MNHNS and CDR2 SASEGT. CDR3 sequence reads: CASSVQLGNQPQHF. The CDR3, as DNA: TGTGCCAGCAGTGTACAGTTGGGCAATCAGCCCCAGCATTTT.

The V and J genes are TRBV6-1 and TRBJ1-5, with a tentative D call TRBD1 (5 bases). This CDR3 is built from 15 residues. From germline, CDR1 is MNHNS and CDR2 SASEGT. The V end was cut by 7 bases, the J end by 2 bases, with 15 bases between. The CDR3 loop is CASTGSIRGNQPQHF. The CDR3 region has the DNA TGTGCCAGCACCGGGTCTATCAGGGGCAATCAGCCCCAGCATTTT.

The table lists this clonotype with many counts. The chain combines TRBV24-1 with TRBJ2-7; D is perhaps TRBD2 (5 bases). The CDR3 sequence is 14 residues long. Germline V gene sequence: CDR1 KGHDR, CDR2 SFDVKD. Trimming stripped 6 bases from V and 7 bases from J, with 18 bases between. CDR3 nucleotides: TGTGCCACCAGTACTGATTCAGCGAGGGCGGAGCAGTACTTC. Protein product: CATSTDSARAEQYF.

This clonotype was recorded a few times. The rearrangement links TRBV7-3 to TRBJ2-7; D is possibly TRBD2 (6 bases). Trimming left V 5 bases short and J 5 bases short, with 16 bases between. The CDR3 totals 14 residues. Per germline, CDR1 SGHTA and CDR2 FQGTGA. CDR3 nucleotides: TGTGCCAGCAGCCCCCTGGCGGGAACTAACGAGCAGTACTTC. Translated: CASSPLAGTNEQYF.

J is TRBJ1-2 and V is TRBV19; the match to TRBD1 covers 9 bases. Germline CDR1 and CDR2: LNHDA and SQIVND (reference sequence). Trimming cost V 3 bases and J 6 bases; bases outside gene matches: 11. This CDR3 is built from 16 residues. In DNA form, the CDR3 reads TGTGCCAGTAGTATTTTGGGACAGGGTGACTTTAATGGCTACACCTTC. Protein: CASSILGQGDFNGYTF.

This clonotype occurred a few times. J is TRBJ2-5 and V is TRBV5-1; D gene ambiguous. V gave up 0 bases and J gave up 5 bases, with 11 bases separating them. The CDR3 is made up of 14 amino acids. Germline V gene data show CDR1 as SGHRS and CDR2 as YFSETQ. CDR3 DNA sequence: TGCGCCAGCAGCTTGGACCCTAAAGGCGAGACCCAGTACTTC. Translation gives CASSLDPKGETQYF.

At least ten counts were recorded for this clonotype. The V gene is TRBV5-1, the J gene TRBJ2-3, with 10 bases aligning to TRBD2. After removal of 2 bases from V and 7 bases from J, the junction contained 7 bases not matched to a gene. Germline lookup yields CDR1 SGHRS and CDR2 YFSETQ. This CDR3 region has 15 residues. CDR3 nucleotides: TGCGCCAGCAGCTTCGCTAGCGGGGGTGACAATACGCAGTATTTT. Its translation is CASSFASGGDNTQYF. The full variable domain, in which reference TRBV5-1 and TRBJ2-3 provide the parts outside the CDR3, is KAGVTQTPRYLIKTRGQQVTLSCSPISGHRSVSWYQQTPGQGLQFLFEYFSETQRNKGNFPGRFSGRQFSNSRSEMNVSTLELGDSALYLCASSFASGGDNTQYFGPGTRLTVL.

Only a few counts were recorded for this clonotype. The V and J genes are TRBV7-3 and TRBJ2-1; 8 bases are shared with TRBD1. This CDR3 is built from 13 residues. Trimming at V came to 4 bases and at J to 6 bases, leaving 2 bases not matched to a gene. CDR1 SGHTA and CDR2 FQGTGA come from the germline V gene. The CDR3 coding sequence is TGTGCCAGCAGCTGGGACAGGTTCAATGAGCAGTTCTTC. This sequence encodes CASSWDRFNEQFF.

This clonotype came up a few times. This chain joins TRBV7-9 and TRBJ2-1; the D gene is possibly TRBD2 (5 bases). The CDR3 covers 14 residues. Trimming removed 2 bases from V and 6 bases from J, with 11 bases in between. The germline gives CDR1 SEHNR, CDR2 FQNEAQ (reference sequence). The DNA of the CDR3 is TGTGCCAGCAGCTTAACGAGCGGTATCAATGAGCAGTTCTTC. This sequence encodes CASSLTSGINEQFF.

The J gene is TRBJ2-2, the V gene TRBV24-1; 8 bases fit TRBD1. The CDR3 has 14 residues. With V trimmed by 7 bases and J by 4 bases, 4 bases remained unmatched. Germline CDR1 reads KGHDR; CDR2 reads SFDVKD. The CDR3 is CATSYRGVTGELFF. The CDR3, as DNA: TGTGCCACCAGCTACAGGGGGGTCACCGGGGAGCTGTTTTTT.

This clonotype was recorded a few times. The CDR3 protein is CASSQETGKPGELFF. CDR3 coding DNA: TGTGCCAGCAGCCAAGAGACAGGGAAGCCCGGGGAGCTGTTTTTT. V usage is TRBV4-2 and J usage is TRBJ2-2, with 7 positions matching TRBD1. Germline V gives CDR1 LGHNA, CDR2 YNFKEQ. V shed 0 bases and J 6 bases; nucleotides not matched to a gene: 4. There are 15 residues in the CDR3.

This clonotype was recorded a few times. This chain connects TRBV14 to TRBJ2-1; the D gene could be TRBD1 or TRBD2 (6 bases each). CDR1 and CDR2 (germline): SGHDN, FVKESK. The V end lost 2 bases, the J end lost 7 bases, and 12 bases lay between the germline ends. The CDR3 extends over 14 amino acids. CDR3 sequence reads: CASSQRGALNEQFF. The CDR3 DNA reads TGTGCCAGCAGCCAAAGGGGGGCTCTGAATGAGCAGTTCTTC.

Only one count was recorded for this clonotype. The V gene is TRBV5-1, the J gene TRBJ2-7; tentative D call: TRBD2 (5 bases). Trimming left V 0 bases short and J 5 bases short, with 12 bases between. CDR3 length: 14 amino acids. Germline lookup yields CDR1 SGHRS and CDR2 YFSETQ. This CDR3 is CASSLVGEEDEQYF. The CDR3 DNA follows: TGCGCCAGCAGCTTGGTCGGGGAAGAGGACGAGCAGTACTTC.

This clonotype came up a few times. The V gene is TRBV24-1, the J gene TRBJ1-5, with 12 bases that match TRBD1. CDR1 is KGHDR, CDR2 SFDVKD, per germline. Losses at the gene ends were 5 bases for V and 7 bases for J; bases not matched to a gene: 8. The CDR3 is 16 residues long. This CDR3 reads CATSGGTGGLGQPQHF. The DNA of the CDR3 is TGTGCCACCAGTGGCGGGACAGGGGGCTTGGGCCAGCCCCAGCATTTT.

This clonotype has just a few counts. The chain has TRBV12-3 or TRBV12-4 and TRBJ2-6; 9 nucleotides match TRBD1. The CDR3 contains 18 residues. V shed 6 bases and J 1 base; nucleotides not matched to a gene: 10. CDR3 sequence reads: CASSLHDRGRSGANVLTF. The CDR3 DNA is TGTGCCAGCAGCCTCCACGACAGGGGGAGATCTGGGGCCAACGTCCTGACTTTC.

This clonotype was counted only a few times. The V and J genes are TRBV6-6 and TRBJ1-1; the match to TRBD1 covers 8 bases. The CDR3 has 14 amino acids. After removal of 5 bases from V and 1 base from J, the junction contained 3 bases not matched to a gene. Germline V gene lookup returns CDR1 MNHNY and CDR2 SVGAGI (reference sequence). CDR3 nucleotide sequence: TGTGCCAGCAGTGGACAGGGTGCGAACACTGAAGCTTTCTTT. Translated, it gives CASSGQGANTEAFF.

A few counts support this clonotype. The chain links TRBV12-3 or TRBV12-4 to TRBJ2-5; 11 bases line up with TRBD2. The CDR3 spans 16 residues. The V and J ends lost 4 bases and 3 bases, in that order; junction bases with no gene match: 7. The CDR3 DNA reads TGTGCCAGCAGTTCGGCACCGGGACTAGCGGAAGAGACCCAGTACTTC. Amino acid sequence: CASSSAPGLAEETQYF.

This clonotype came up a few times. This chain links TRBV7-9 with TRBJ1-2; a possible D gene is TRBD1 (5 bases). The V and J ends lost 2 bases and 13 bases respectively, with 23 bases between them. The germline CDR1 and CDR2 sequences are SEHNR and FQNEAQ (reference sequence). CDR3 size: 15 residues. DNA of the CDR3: TGTGCCAGCAGCTTACCCGTGTTAGGACAAGAGGGCCCCACCTTC. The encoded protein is CASSLPVLGQEGPTF.

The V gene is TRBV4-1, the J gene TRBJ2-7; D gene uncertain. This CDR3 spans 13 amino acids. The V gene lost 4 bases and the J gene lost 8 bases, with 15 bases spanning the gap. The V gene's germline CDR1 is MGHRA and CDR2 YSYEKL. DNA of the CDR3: TGCGCCAGCAGCCCCGGAGTAAGCAACAAGCAGTACTTC. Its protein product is CASSPGVSNKQYF.

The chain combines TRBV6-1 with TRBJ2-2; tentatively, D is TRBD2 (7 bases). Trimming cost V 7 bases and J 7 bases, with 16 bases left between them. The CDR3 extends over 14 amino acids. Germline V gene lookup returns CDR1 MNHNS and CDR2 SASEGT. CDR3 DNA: TGTGCCAGCATGTGGGGGGGCCGGGACGGGGAGCTGTTTTTT. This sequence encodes CASMWGGRDGELFF.

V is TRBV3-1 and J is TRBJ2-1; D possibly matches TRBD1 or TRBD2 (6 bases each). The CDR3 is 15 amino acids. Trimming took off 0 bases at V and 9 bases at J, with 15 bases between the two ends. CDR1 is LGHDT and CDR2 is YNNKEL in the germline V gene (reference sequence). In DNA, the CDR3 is TGTGCCAGCAGCCAAGAGTGGGGGGCCAGGGGTGAGCAGTTCTTC. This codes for CASSQEWGARGEQFF.

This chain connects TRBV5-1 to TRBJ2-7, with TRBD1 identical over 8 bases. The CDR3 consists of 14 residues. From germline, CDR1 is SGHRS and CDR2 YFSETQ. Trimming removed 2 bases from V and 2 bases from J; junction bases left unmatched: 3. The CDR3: CASSLRTGPYEQYF. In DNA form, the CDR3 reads TGCGCCAGCAGCTTAAGGACAGGGCCCTACGAGCAGTACTTC.

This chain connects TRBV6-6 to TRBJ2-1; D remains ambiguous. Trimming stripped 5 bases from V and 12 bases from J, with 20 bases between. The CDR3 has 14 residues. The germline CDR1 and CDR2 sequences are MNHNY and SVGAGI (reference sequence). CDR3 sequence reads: CASSPSRYQSPQFF. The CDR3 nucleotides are TGTGCCAGCAGTCCCAGCAGGTATCAGTCACCGCAGTTCTTC.

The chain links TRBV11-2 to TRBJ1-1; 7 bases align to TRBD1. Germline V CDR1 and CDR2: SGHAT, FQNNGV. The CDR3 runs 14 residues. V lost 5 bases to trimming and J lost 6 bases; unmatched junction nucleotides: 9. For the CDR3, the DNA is TGTGCCAGCAGCCCTAGACAGGGTCGGCCTGAAGCTTTCTTT. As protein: CASSPRQGRPEAFF. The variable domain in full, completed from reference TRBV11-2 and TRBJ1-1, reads EAGVAQSPRYKIIEKRQSVAFWCNPISGHATLYWYQQILGQGPKLLIQFQNNGVVDDSQLPKDRFSAERLKGVDSTLKIQPAKLEDSAVYLCASSPRQGRPEAFFGQGTRLTVV.

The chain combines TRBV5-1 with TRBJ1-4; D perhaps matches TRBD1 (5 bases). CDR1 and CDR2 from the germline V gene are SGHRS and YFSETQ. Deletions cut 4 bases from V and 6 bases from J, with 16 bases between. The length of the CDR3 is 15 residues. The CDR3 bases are TGCGCCAGCAGCCGATCCGGGGCCGCCGATGAAAAACTGTTTTTT. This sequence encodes CASSRSGAADEKLFF.

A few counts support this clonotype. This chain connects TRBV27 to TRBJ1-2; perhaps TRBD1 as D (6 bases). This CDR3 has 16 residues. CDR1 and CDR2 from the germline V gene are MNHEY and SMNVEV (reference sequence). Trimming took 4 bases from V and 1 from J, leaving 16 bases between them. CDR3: CASSYSRTDSNYGYTF. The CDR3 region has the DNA TGTGCCAGCAGTTACTCTAGGACAGACAGTAACTATGGCTACACCTTC.

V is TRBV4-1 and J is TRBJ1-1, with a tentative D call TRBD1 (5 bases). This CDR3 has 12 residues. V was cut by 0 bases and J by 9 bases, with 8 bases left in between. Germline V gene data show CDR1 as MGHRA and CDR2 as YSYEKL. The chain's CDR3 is CASSQDGAKAFF. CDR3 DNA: TGCGCCAGCAGCCAAGATGGGGCGAAAGCTTTCTTT.